Presented here are 4 T cell receptor beta chains from one specimen sequenced in a study of response to subunit inactivated influenza vaccine. TCRdb analysed the RT-PCR reads with MiXCR anew, one entry per CDR3 protein. In the table there are fewer than 600,000 distinct CDR3 sequences, approximately 7.8% of which are singletons. The specimen was PBMCs from blood, collected around 25 months after vaccination. The origin of the receptors is a man between 50 and 69 years old who received an inactivated influenza vaccine.

This clonotype has a count of ten or more. The chain joins TRBV28 to TRBJ2-7; weak D call: TRBD2 (5 bases). CDR3 size: 15 residues. The germline gives CDR1 MDHEN, CDR2 SYDVKM. V was trimmed by 2 bases and J by 3 bases, leaving 14 bases between them. CDR3: CASSLVKRLYYEQYF. CDR3 bases: TGTGCCAGCAGTTTAGTGAAGCGGTTATACTACGAGCAGTACTTC. Combining the CDR3 with reference TRBV28 and TRBJ2-7 gives the whole variable domain DVKVTQSSRYLVKRTGEKVFLECVQDMDHENMFWYRQDPGLGLRLIYFSYDVKMKEKGDIPEGYSVSREKKERFSLILESASTNQTSMYLCASSLVKRLYYEQYFGPGTRLTVT.

The chain couples TRBV5-6 to TRBJ2-2; either TRBD1 or TRBD2 may fit D (7 bases each). The germline V gene encodes CDR1 SGHDT and CDR2 YYEEEE. Trimming took 4 bases from V and 3 from J, leaving 16 bases between them. This CDR3 is 16 amino acids long. The CDR3 DNA follows: TGTGCCAGCAGCGCCCAGGGGGGGCGGGACACCGGGGAGCTGTTTTTT. Translation gives CASSAQGGRDTGELFF.

The table lists this clonotype with a few counts. A junction end diverges from the germline sequence, so it may reflect a read error. The J gene is TRBJ2-1, the V gene TRBV6-1; 10 bases match TRBD2. Germline CDR1 is MNHNS and CDR2 is SASEGT. The CDR3 extends over 15 amino acids. CDR3 residues: CASREAGGQYNEQFF. Here the CDR3 DNA reads TGTGCCAGCAGAGAAGCGGGGGGGCAGTACAATGAGCAGTTCTTC.

In this sample, this clonotype turned up a few times. The rearrangement links TRBV4-2 to TRBJ2-3; 10 positions match TRBD2. Trimming removed 4 bases from V and 4 bases from J; junction bases left unmatched: 11. The CDR3 covers 17 residues. The germline gives CDR1 LGHNA, CDR2 YNFKEQ. CDR3 amino acids: CASSRQPAGGPADTQYF. CDR3 sequence (DNA): TGTGCCAGCAGCCGACAACCAGCGGGAGGGCCAGCAGATACGCAGTATTTT.